This passage covers 30 T cell receptor beta chains from one sample sequenced in a study of OX40 agonist ivuxolimab in advanced cancers. The repertoire was sequenced with immunoSEQ multiplex PCR; TCRdb's copy has only in-frame clones and lacks some. Of 75,000 to 100,000 clones listed, under 85% were seen once; the top ten hold less than 6%. The sample was CD4+ or CD8+ T cells sorted from blood, taken in a trial of the OX40 agonist ivuxolimab. These receptors all come from an adult with an advanced solid tumor such as melanoma, head and neck, liver or kidney cancer.

This chain joins TRBV7-2 and TRBJ2-7; either TRBD1 or TRBD2 may fit D (7 bases each). This CDR3 contains 15 residues. The germline V gene has CDR1 SGHTA and CDR2 FQGNSA. V was trimmed by 2 bases and J by 9 bases, leaving 20 bases between them. CDR3 sequence (DNA): TGTGCCAGCAGCTTATCGACAGGGAGCGGGACGGGGCAGTACTTC. The encoded protein is CASSLSTGSGTGQYF.

V gene TRBV10-3 combines with J gene TRBJ2-2, with 8 bases that match TRBD2. This CDR3 contains 13 residues. Germline V gene data show CDR1 as ENHRY and CDR2 as SYGVKD. The junction had 6 bases not matched to a gene; V was cut back by 8 bases and J by 7 bases. The CDR3 loop reads CAIGAGEYGELFF. DNA for the CDR3: TGTGCCATCGGAGCGGGAGAATACGGGGAGCTGTTTTTT.

This rearrangement joins TRBV9 to TRBJ2-6; D unclear. Deletions cut 4 bases from V and 2 bases from J, with 13 bases between. From germline, CDR1 is SGDLS and CDR2 YYNGEE. This CDR3 is 16 amino acids long. The CDR3 DNA sequence: TGTGCCAGCAGCCCAAGGGATAGGGCTGGGGCCAACGTCCTGACTTTC. It is translated as CASSPRDRAGANVLTF.

This clone came up once. The V gene is TRBV5-1, the J gene TRBJ2-5; the match to TRBD2 covers 14 bases. V lost 2 bases to trimming and J lost 5 bases; unmatched junction nucleotides: 8. The germline gives CDR1 SGHRS, CDR2 YFSETQ. The CDR3 covers 17 residues. In DNA, the CDR3 is TGCGCCAGCAGCTTTGGGACTAGCGGGGGACCGCGGGAGACCCAGTACTTC. It specifies CASSFGTSGGPRETQYF.

V and J are TRBV6-5 and TRBJ1-1; 7 bases line up with TRBD1. CDR3 length: 14 amino acids. Looked up from germline, CDR1 is MNHEY and CDR2 is SVGAGI. Trimming cost V 5 bases and J 2 bases; bases outside gene matches: 5. This CDR3 is CASSRNRGNTEAFF. The DNA for the CDR3 is TGTGCCAGCAGTCGAAACAGGGGAAACACTGAAGCTTTCTTT.

The chain couples TRBV4-1 to TRBJ2-7; 8 bases match TRBD1. The V and J ends lost 11 bases and 2 bases, in that order; junction bases with no gene match: 8. The CDR3 length is 13 residues. Germline V CDR1 and CDR2: MGHRA, YSYEKL. The CDR3 nucleotides are TGCGCCGTCAGGGGGCGGAAGACCTACGAGCAGTACTTC. Translated: CAVRGRKTYEQYF.

This clone was seen ten or more times. V usage is TRBV15 and J usage is TRBJ2-7; no firm D call. Trimming shortened V by 4 bases and J by 3 bases, and 10 bases separated the two germline ends. The length of the CDR3 is 13 residues. Per the germline V gene, CDR1 is LNHNV and CDR2 is YYDKDF (reference sequence). CDR3 region: CATSTRADYEQYF. Written as DNA, the CDR3 is TGTGCCACCAGCACCCGGGCGGACTACGAGCAGTACTTC.

V gene TRBV11-2 combines with J gene TRBJ1-6; no firm D call. V was clipped by 3 bases and J by 9 bases, with 12 bases between them. CDR3 length: 14 amino acids. Germline values: CDR1 SGHAT, CDR2 FQNNGV. The CDR3 reads CASSLRREASPLHF. As DNA, the CDR3 is TGTGCCAGCAGCTTGCGTAGGGAGGCTTCACCCCTCCACTTT.

In this sample, this clone turned up once. This rearrangement joins TRBV6-6 to TRBJ2-7, with D possibly being TRBD1 (5 bases). Germline lookup yields CDR1 MNHNY and CDR2 SVGAGI (reference sequence). CDR3 length equals 13 residues. V lost 8 bases and J 0 bases, leaving 11 bases between the germline ends. The CDR3 loop reads CASSPDSSYEQYF. CDR3 nucleotide sequence: TGTGCCAGCTCCCCCGACAGCTCCTACGAGCAGTACTTC.

This clone was recorded once. The chain recombines TRBV12-5 with TRBJ2-2; 7 bases agree with TRBD1. Looked up from germline, CDR1 is LGHNT and CDR2 is FRNRAP. The CDR3 length is 16 residues. J lost 2 bases, V lost 2 bases, and 5 bases had no gene match. The CDR3 DNA sequence: TGTGCTAGTGGTTTGCTGACAGGGCTCAACACCGGGGAGCTGTTTTTT. It encodes CASGLLTGLNTGELFF.

The chain is built from TRBV5-1 and TRBJ2-7, with D perhaps assigned TRBD1 or TRBD2 (5 bases each). Germline assignment: CDR1 SGHRS and CDR2 YFSETQ. The CDR3 length is 14 residues. Trimming took off 0 bases at V and 5 bases at J, with 12 bases between the two ends. The DNA for the CDR3 is TGCGCCAGCAGCTTGGTGGGGGTGGGGAACGAGCAGTACTTC. This gives the protein CASSLVGVGNEQYF.

This chain connects TRBV9 to TRBJ2-7; tentatively, D is TRBD2 (6 bases). Germline V lookup: CDR1 SGDLS, CDR2 YYNGEE. Between the trimmed V and J ends, which lost 1 base and 3 bases, there was a span of 11 bases. This CDR3 spans 14 amino acids. The CDR3 region is CASSVTGSDYEQYF. In DNA, the CDR3 is TGTGCCAGCAGCGTAACCGGGAGCGACTACGAGCAGTACTTC.

This chain joins TRBV18 and TRBJ2-7; 7 bases agree with TRBD1. CDR1 KGHSH and CDR2 LQKENI come from the germline V gene. V trimming: 3 bases; J trimming: 1 base; junction bases outside the gene matches: 6. The length of the CDR3 is 15 residues. Written as DNA, the CDR3 is TGTGCCAGCTCACCCGACAGGGCCCCATCCTACGAGCAGTACTTC. Translating gives CASSPDRAPSYEQYF.

The CDR3 DNA reads as TGTGCCAGCAGCTTTGGACCTCAAGAGACCCAGTACTTC. The encoded protein is CASSFGPQETQYF. The V and J genes are TRBV11-3 and TRBJ2-5; no clear D. From germline, CDR1 is SGHNT and CDR2 YENEEA. V was clipped by 3 bases and J by 2 bases, with 7 bases between them. The CDR3 is 13 residues long.

This rearrangement joins TRBV5-1 to TRBJ2-2; D remains unclear. Trimming shortened V by 0 bases and J by 0 bases, and 9 bases separated the two germline ends. Germline CDR1 reads SGHRS; CDR2 reads YFSETQ. The CDR3 has 16 amino acids. CDR3 sequence reads: CASSLGFGPNTGELFF. CDR3 sequence (DNA): TGCGCCAGCAGCTTGGGATTTGGGCCGAACACCGGGGAGCTGTTTTTT.

V gene TRBV30 combines with J gene TRBJ1-2; the D gene is possibly TRBD1 (5 bases). CDR3 length: 20 amino acids. The V end was cut by 3 bases, the J end by 6 bases, with 35 bases between. CDR1 and CDR2 from the germline V gene are GTSNPN and SVGIG (reference sequence). The CDR3 sequence: CAWRQDFYGGIVGPRNGYTF. DNA of the CDR3: TGTGCCTGGAGACAGGACTTTTATGGAGGGATTGTGGGACCCCGGAATGGCTACACCTTC.

The rearrangement uses TRBV7-2 and TRBJ2-3; D gene unclear. Trimming removed 0 bases at V and 0 bases at J, with 4 bases between. The germline gives CDR1 SGHTA, CDR2 FQGNSA. The CDR3 length is 14 residues. The CDR3 nucleotides read TGTGCCAGCAGCTTAGCCCCGAGCACAGATACGCAGTATTTT. Translating gives CASSLAPSTDTQYF.

J is TRBJ1-1 and V is TRBV7-3; tentatively, D is TRBD1 (6 bases). The germline V gene has CDR1 SGHTA and CDR2 FQGTGA. Trimming removed 5 bases at V and 0 bases at J, with 10 bases between. The CDR3 is made up of 14 amino acids. The CDR3 loop is CASSTTGLNTEAFF. The CDR3 bases are TGTGCCAGCAGCACCACAGGGTTGAACACTGAAGCTTTCTTT.

The genes are TRBV5-1 and TRBJ1-3; D might be TRBD1 (6 bases). CDR3 size: 16 residues. V was shortened by 0 bases and J by 2 bases, with 12 bases between the two germline ends. Germline CDR1 SGHRS, CDR2 YFSETQ. The CDR3 is CASSLVAGQTGNTIYF. In DNA form, the CDR3 reads TGCGCCAGCAGCTTGGTAGCTGGACAGACTGGAAACACCATATATTTT.

The rearrangement joins TRBV5-6 to TRBJ2-5, with D perhaps TRBD2 (6 bases). CDR3 length: 14 residues. V dropped 0 bases and J dropped 5 bases, with 11 bases sitting between them. Germline CDR1 is SGHDT and CDR2 is YYEEEE. The CDR3 is CASSLGGAVETQYF. In nucleotides, the CDR3 is TGTGCCAGCAGCTTGGGCGGGGCGGTGGAGACCCAGTACTTC. Full variable domain (remainder filled in from reference TRBV5-6 and TRBJ2-5): DAGVTQSPTHLIKTRGQQVTLRCSPKSGHDTVSWYQQALGQGPQFIFQYYEEEERQRGNFPDRFSGHQFPNYSSELNVNALLLGDSALYLCASSLGGAVETQYFGPGTRLLVL.

The chain has TRBV19 and TRBJ2-3; 9 bases line up with TRBD1. This CDR3 spans 16 amino acids. V lost 4 bases, J lost 5 bases, and 10 bases stayed unmatched. Looked up from germline, CDR1 is LNHDA and CDR2 is SQIVND (reference sequence). CDR3 loop: CASSNPGTGSGDTQYF. Written as DNA, the CDR3 is TGTGCCAGTAGTAACCCCGGGACAGGGAGTGGAGATACGCAGTATTTT. Full variable domain (outside the CDR3, taken from reference TRBV19 and TRBJ2-3): DGGITQSPKYLFRKEGQNVTLSCEQNLNHDAMYWYRQDPGQGLRLIYYSQIVNDFQKGDIAEGYSVSREKKESFPLTVTSAQKNPTAFYLCASSNPGTGSGDTQYFGPGTRLTVL.

The chain uses TRBV2 and TRBJ2-5; the match to TRBD2 covers 8 bases. Unmatched junction bases numbered 12, after V lost 4 bases and J lost 5 bases. The CDR3 sequence is 16 residues long. The germline V gene encodes CDR1 SNHLY and CDR2 FYNNEI. As DNA, the CDR3 is TGTGCCAGCAGTGTTCCGGGAGGGCCTTATACGGAGACCCAGTACTTC. Amino acid sequence: CASSVPGGPYTETQYF.

The chain recombines TRBV12-5 with TRBJ2-7; 11 bases align to TRBD2. The ends lost 5 bases at V and 3 bases at J; junction bases unmatched: 6. Germline CDR1 is LGHNT and CDR2 is FRNRAP. CDR3 size: 15 residues. The CDR3 spells CASGIGLAGRYEQYF. The CDR3 nucleotides are TGTGCTAGTGGTATAGGACTAGCGGGCCGCTACGAGCAGTACTTC.

This chain links TRBV9 with TRBJ1-1, with TRBD1 matching 9 bases. J gave up 3 bases and V 3 bases, and 12 bases lay outside the gene matches. Germline V gives CDR1 SGDLS, CDR2 YYNGEE. This CDR3 is built from 17 residues. The DNA for the CDR3 is TGTGCCAGCAGCGCACTAACGGTGGGACAGGGATACACTGAAGCTTTCTTT. It translates to CASSALTVGQGYTEAFF.

The rearrangement links TRBV27 to TRBJ1-2, with D unresolved. The CDR3 consists of 15 residues. CDR1 and CDR2 from the germline V gene are MNHEY and SMNVEV (reference sequence). The V and J ends lost 2 bases and 7 bases respectively, with 17 bases between them. The CDR3 nucleotides are TGTGCCAGCAGTTTAAAGGGTCACCCTACTATTGGCTACACCTTC. This sequence encodes CASSLKGHPTIGYTF.

Remarks on this clone: Other nucleotide sequences in the sample specify the same CDR3. The chain has TRBV6-5 and TRBJ1-5; D is uncertain. The CDR3 loop spans 15 amino acids. V shed 5 bases and J shed 3 bases, with 14 bases lying between them. CDR1 is MNHEY and CDR2 is SVGAGI in the germline V gene. CDR3 region: CASSPGRINNQPQHF. As DNA, the CDR3 is TGTGCCAGCAGTCCCGGGAGGATCAACAATCAGCCCCAGCATTTT.

The CDR3, as DNA: TGTGCCAGCAGACTAAGCACAGATACGCAGTATTTT. This translates into CASRLSTDTQYF. The rearrangement links TRBV27 to TRBJ2-3, with D unclear. The CDR3 spans 12 residues. The germline CDR1 and CDR2 sequences are MNHEY and SMNVEV (reference sequence). V lost 6 bases and J 0 bases, leaving 4 bases between the germline ends.

This clone was observed a few times. The rearrangement joins TRBV29-1 to TRBJ1-1; D is possibly TRBD1 (6 bases). Germline-derived CDR1 and CDR2 are SQVTM and ANQGSEA. The V end lost 1 base, the J end lost 1 base, and 10 bases lay between the germline ends. The CDR3 is 14 amino acids. CDR3 amino acids: CSVEGQARNTEAFF. DNA of the CDR3: TGCAGCGTTGAAGGACAGGCGAGGAACACTGAAGCTTTCTTT.

The chain uses TRBV4-2 and TRBJ2-7, with 8 bases lining up with TRBD2. Germline V gives CDR1 LGHNA, CDR2 YNFKEQ. The length of the CDR3 is 14 residues. The V gene end was trimmed by 1 base and the J gene end by 9 bases; junction bases not matched to a gene: 8. The CDR3 loop reads CASSQVEREPAQYF. CDR3 DNA: TGTGCCAGCAGCCAAGTGGAGCGGGAGCCCGCGCAGTACTTC.

This chain uses TRBV18 with TRBJ2-1; 9 positions match TRBD2. The CDR3 runs to 14 residues. The J segment lost 5 bases and the V segment lost 1 base, leaving 0 bases of the junction unmatched. CDR1 and CDR2 (germline): KGHSH, LQKENI. The CDR3: CASSPLAGDNEQFF. The CDR3 nucleotides read TGTGCCAGCTCACCACTAGCGGGAGACAATGAGCAGTTCTTC.